Each of the 5 T cell receptor beta chains below was sequenced from the same sample in a study of T cells in Graves' hyperthyroidism and ophthalmopathy. Amplification targeted TCR beta CDR3 regions from RNA transcripts. A first-round RT-PCR of the TCR CDR3 used the HTBI primer set. Each CDR3 protein is one row after TCRdb ran MiXCR on the multiplex PCR reads. This sample has 350,000 or so distinct CDR3 sequences, with 21% found just once. The sequencing sample was made of blood. These receptors were obtained from a woman aged 45-65 years with Graves' hyperthyroidism.

The V and J genes are TRBV20-1 and TRBJ1-1; the D gene is possibly TRBD1 (6 bases). Trimming took off 3 bases at V and 4 bases at J, with 18 bases between the two ends. The CDR3 is 15 amino acids. The germline CDR1 and CDR2 sequences are DFQATT and SNEGSKA (reference sequence). CDR3 protein: CSARFSGTKTTEAFF. The CDR3 nucleotides read TGCAGTGCTAGGTTTTCCGGGACAAAGACCACTGAAGCTTTCTTT.

This clonotype was seen many times. The chain recombines TRBV20-1 with TRBJ1-5, with TRBD1 identical over 7 bases. This CDR3 has 15 amino acids. The V gene's germline CDR1 is DFQATT and CDR2 SNEGSKA (reference sequence). Trimming removed 2 bases from V and 3 bases from J; junction bases left unmatched: 7. Written as DNA, the CDR3 is TGCAGTGCTAGACTCGACAGGGCGATCAATCAGCCCCAGCATTTT. Translation gives CSARLDRAINQPQHF.

This clonotype was seen repeatedly, ten times or more. V usage is TRBV5-1 and J usage is TRBJ1-1, with D perhaps matching TRBD1 (6 bases). V gave up 6 bases and J gave up 0 bases, with 15 bases separating them. CDR1 is SGHRS, CDR2 YFSETQ, per germline. The CDR3 sequence is 15 residues long. This chain's CDR3 is CASKTGHELNTEAFF. The CDR3 DNA follows: TGCGCCAGCAAGACAGGTCATGAACTGAACACTGAAGCTTTCTTT.

This clonotype was picked up a small number of times. This chain links TRBV6-7 with TRBJ1-1; 8 bases are a match to TRBD1. TRBV6-7 is an ORF; its function is uncertain. V was clipped by 8 bases and J by 2 bases; unmatched bases: 22. The CDR3 sequence is 19 residues long. CDR3 protein: CASVVSRPETGANNTEAFF. CDR3 DNA sequence: TGTGCCAGCGTAGTTAGTCGTCCCGAGACAGGGGCGAATAACACTGAAGCTTTCTTT.

This clonotype was seen many times. The rearrangement joins TRBV3-1 to TRBJ1-1; maybe TRBD1 (5 bases). This CDR3 region has 13 residues. The V end was cut by 1 base, the J end by 4 bases, with 7 bases between. Germline V gene data show CDR1 as LGHDT and CDR2 as YNNKEL (reference sequence). CDR3 loop: CASSQVGTTEAFF. The CDR3 DNA follows: TGTGCCAGCAGCCAAGTGGGGACCACTGAAGCTTTCTTT. Full variable domain (remainder filled in from reference TRBV3-1 and TRBJ1-1): DTAVSQTPKYLVTQMGNDKSIKCEQNLGHDTMYWYKQDSKKFLKIMFSYNNKELIINETVPNRFSPKSPDKAHLNLHINSLELGDSAVYFCASSQVGTTEAFFGQGTRLTVV.